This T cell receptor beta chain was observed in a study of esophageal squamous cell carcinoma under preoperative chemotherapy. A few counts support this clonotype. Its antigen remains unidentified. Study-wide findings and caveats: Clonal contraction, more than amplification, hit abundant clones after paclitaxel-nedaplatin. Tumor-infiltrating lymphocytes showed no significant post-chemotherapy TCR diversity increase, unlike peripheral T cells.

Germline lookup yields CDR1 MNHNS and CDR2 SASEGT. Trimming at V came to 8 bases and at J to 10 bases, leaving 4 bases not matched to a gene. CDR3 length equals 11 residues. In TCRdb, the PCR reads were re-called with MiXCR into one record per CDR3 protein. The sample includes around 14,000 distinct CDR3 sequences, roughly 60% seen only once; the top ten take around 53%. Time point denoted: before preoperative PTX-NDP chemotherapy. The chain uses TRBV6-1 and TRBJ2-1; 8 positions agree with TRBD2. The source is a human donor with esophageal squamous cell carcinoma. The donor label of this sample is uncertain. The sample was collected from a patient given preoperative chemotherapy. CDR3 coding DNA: TGTGCCAGCGGACTAGCCCTCGAGCAGTTCTTC. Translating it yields CASGLALEQFF.